These 30 T cell receptor beta chains were sequenced from one sample in a study of blood T cell repertoires in COVID-19. The repertoire was sequenced with immunoSEQ multiplex PCR; TCRdb's copy has only in-frame clones and lacks some. The sample contains 200,000 to 300,000 clones, about 87% of which appear only once. The source material was peripheral blood. These receptor sequences come from a middle-aged woman with acute or convalescent COVID-19.

The chain joins TRBV5-6 to TRBJ2-1; 8 bases are shared with TRBD1. The germline CDR1 and CDR2 sequences are SGHDT and YYEEEE. This CDR3 is built from 16 residues. The ends lost 7 bases at V and 3 bases at J; junction bases unmatched: 12. The DNA of the CDR3 is TGTGCCAGCGGCCCTTGGACCGGACAGGGCTACAATGAGCAGTTCTTC. This translates into CASGPWTGQGYNEQFF. The full variable domain, completed using reference TRBV5-6 and TRBJ2-1, is DAGVTQSPTHLIKTRGQQVTLRCSPKSGHDTVSWYQQALGQGPQFIFQYYEEEERQRGNFPDRFSGHQFPNYSSELNVNALLLGDSALYLCASGPWTGQGYNEQFFGPGTRLTVL.

The chain links TRBV29-1 to TRBJ1-2, with no clear D. This CDR3 comprises 15 residues. With 0 bases removed from V and 3 bases from J, the gap between germline ends came to 14 bases. CDR1 is SQVTM and CDR2 is ANQGSEA in the germline V gene. For the CDR3, the DNA is TGCAGCGTTGAAGATCTTTCTCGACAATACTATGGCTACACCTTC. Its translation: CSVEDLSRQYYGYTF.

This sequence joins TRBV29-1 and TRBJ2-1, with D possibly matching TRBD2 (6 bases). V lost 3 bases and J 6 bases, leaving 12 bases between the germline ends. The CDR3 has 13 amino acids. Germline V lookup: CDR1 SQVTM, CDR2 ANQGSEA. CDR3 bases: TGCAGCGTTGAGGAGGGCGGGGCCAATGAGCAGTTCTTC. It translates to CSVEEGGANEQFF.

J is TRBJ2-3 and V is TRBV2; D possibly corresponds to TRBD2 (6 bases). This CDR3 region has 15 residues. Trimming left V 6 bases short and J 1 base short, with 14 bases between. Germline CDR1 reads SNHLY; CDR2 reads FYNNEI. The CDR3 loop is CASRTSSERTDTQYF. The CDR3 nucleotides read TGTGCCAGCAGGACCTCTAGCGAGCGCACAGATACGCAGTATTTT.

CDR3 in amino acids: CASSLRGTNEKLFF. CDR3 nucleotide sequence: TGTGCCAGTAGTCTTAGGGGGACTAATGAAAAACTGTTTTTT. V and J are TRBV19 and TRBJ1-4; D possibly corresponds to TRBD1 (6 bases). The CDR3 is 14 amino acids. Trimming cost V 5 bases and J 2 bases, with 9 bases left between them. The germline gives CDR1 LNHDA, CDR2 SQIVND (reference sequence).

V is TRBV5-4 and J is TRBJ2-1, with TRBD1 matching 7 bases. Germline lookup yields CDR1 SGHNT and CDR2 YYREEE (reference sequence). The CDR3 is 16 amino acids. V lost 4 bases, J lost 4 bases, and 11 bases stayed unmatched. Here the CDR3 DNA reads TGTGCCAGCAGCAAAGGGGGCAGGGGACAATACAATGAGCAGTTCTTC. It codes for CASSKGGRGQYNEQFF. The complete variable domain, with remaining parts taken from reference TRBV5-4 and TRBJ2-1, reads ETGVTQSPTHLIKTRGQQVTLRCSSQSGHNTVSWYQQALGQGPQFIFQYYREEENGRGNFPPRFSGLQFPNYSSELNVNALELDDSALYLCASSKGGRGQYNEQFFGPGTRLTVL.

This rearrangement joins TRBV6-5 to TRBJ1-1, with D perhaps TRBD1 (5 bases). Germline lookup yields CDR1 MNHEY and CDR2 SVGAGI. V gave up 6 bases and J gave up 6 bases, with 14 bases separating them. This CDR3 has 13 residues. The CDR3 sequence: CASSSGGKAEAFF. The CDR3 DNA reads TGTGCCAGCAGCTCCGGGGGGAAGGCTGAAGCTTTCTTT.

The chain has TRBV5-1 and TRBJ1-1, with 9 nucleotides matching TRBD1. From germline, CDR1 is SGHRS and CDR2 YFSETQ. V lost 3 bases to trimming and J lost 8 bases; unmatched junction nucleotides: 14. CDR3 length equals 16 residues. DNA for the CDR3: TGCGCCAGCAGCTCGAATCGACAGGGGGGTCCGCCGGAAGCTTTCTTT. Its translation is CASSSNRQGGPPEAFF.

The V and J genes are TRBV3-1 (or the pseudogene TRBV3-2) and TRBJ1-2; D possibly corresponds to TRBD1 (5 bases). CDR3 length equals 14 residues. Trimming stripped 4 bases from V and 7 bases from J, with 16 bases between. Looked up from germline, CDR1 is LGHDT and CDR2 is YNNKEL (reference sequence). Written as DNA, the CDR3 is TGTGCCAGCAGCCCCACCATCGGGGGAAGTGGCTACACCTTC. Amino acid sequence: CASSPTIGGSGYTF.

The chain joins TRBV3-1 (or the pseudogene TRBV3-2) to TRBJ2-4; 13 bases are shared with TRBD2. CDR1 is LGHDT, CDR2 YNNKEL, per germline (reference sequence). This CDR3 has 19 amino acids. V shed 2 bases and J 0 bases; nucleotides not matched to a gene: 7. CDR3: CASSQSGTSGVLAKNIQYF. The CDR3 coding sequence is TGTGCCAGCAGCCAATCCGGGACTAGCGGGGTTCTAGCCAAAAACATTCAGTACTTC.

This clone was observed once. The J gene is TRBJ2-7, the V gene TRBV24-1, with D possibly TRBD1 on 6 matching bases. V was cut by 9 bases and J by 4 bases, with 21 bases left in between. From germline, CDR1 is KGHDR and CDR2 SFDVKD. CDR3 length equals 15 residues. In DNA form, the CDR3 reads TGTGCCACCCAGGGTGGACAGAATCTACTTTACGAGCAGTACGTC. It specifies CATQGGQNLLYEQYV.

The CDR3 loop is CASSPGTGGTDTQYF. The DNA for the CDR3 is TGTGCCAGCAGCCCTGGGACAGGGGGCACAGATACGCAGTATTTT. The V and J genes are TRBV5-6 and TRBJ2-3, with TRBD1 matching over 10 bases. Per germline, CDR1 SGHDT and CDR2 YYEEEE. CDR3 size: 15 residues. The junction had 3 bases not matched to a gene; V was cut back by 4 bases and J by 1 base. Combining the CDR3 with reference TRBV5-6 and TRBJ2-3 gives the whole variable domain DAGVTQSPTHLIKTRGQQVTLRCSPKSGHDTVSWYQQALGQGPQFIFQYYEEEERQRGNFPDRFSGHQFPNYSSELNVNALLLGDSALYLCASSPGTGGTDTQYFGPGTRLTVL.

The CDR3 loop reads CASSVRGAGTEAFF. As DNA, the CDR3 is TGTGCCAGCAGTGTTAGAGGGGCGGGAACTGAAGCTTTCTTT. The chain is built from TRBV2 and TRBJ1-1, with a tentative D call TRBD1 (5 bases). The CDR3 runs to 14 residues. CDR1 is SNHLY and CDR2 is FYNNEI in the germline V gene. Trimming took off 4 bases at V and 5 bases at J, with 14 bases between the two ends.

The chain combines TRBV29-1 with TRBJ1-2; 8 bases are a match to TRBD1. CDR1 SQVTM and CDR2 ANQGSEA come from the germline V gene. The CDR3 sequence is 13 residues long. The J segment lost 4 bases and the V segment lost 5 bases, leaving 6 bases of the junction unmatched. Here the CDR3 DNA reads TGCAGCGTTCACTCCGGGACAGGCTATGGCTACACCTTC. Translated, it gives CSVHSGTGYGYTF.

This clone was seen more than once but under ten times. The CDR3 DNA is TGTGCCAGCAGTGAATACGGGACAGGGTTGTACAATGAGCAGTTCTTC. Translation: CASSEYGTGLYNEQFF. The chain employs TRBV2 and TRBJ2-1; TRBD1 matches at 9 bases. The J segment lost 4 bases and the V segment lost 2 bases, leaving 6 bases of the junction unmatched. CDR3 length: 16 amino acids. Germline assignment: CDR1 SNHLY and CDR2 FYNNEI.

About this clone: An end of the junction differs from the germline gene, which may be a read error. CDR3 sequence: CASSQDSGGNQPQHF. The CDR3 nucleotides are TGCGCCAGCAGCCAAGATTCAGGGGGCAACCAGCCCCAGCATTTT. V usage is TRBV4-1 and J usage is TRBJ1-5; 8 bases map to TRBD1. CDR3 length: 15 amino acids. CDR1 is MGHRA, CDR2 YSYEKL, per germline.

The J gene is TRBJ1-1, the V gene TRBV25-1; no firm D call. V was trimmed by 2 bases and J by 6 bases, leaving 4 bases between them. From germline, CDR1 is MGHDK and CDR2 SYGVNS. The CDR3 totals 11 residues. CDR3: CASSEVAEAFF. The CDR3 coding sequence is TGTGCCAGCAGTGAAGTCGCTGAAGCTTTCTTT.

J is TRBJ2-3 and V is TRBV29-1; 11 nucleotides line up with TRBD1. This CDR3 is 16 amino acids long. With V trimmed by 1 base and J by 0 bases, 3 bases remained unmatched. Per the germline V gene, CDR1 is SQVTM and CDR2 is ANQGSEA. The CDR3 coding sequence is TGCAGCGTTGAAGTCCGGGACAGGGGGAGCACAGATACGCAGTATTTT. Protein: CSVEVRDRGSTDTQYF.

V and J are TRBV24-1 and TRBJ2-1; 10 positions match TRBD2. Per the germline V gene, CDR1 is KGHDR and CDR2 is SFDVKD. The CDR3 is 16 residues long. The trim removed 11 bases at V and 4 bases at J, leaving 13 bases unmatched. In DNA, the CDR3 is TGTGCCATCGGGGGAGGTCGGACTAGCGGTTACAATGAGCAGTTCTTC. Its protein is CAIGGGRTSGYNEQFF.

This sequence joins TRBV9 and TRBJ2-2, with D hard to call. The CDR3 has 13 amino acids. Germline V gene data show CDR1 as SGDLS and CDR2 as YYNGEE. V lost 3 bases, J lost 1 base, and 4 bases lay in between. CDR3 in amino acids: CASSALNTGELFF. Here the CDR3 DNA reads TGTGCCAGCAGCGCCTTGAACACCGGGGAGCTGTTTTTT.

This clone has only a few counts. The genes are TRBV5-4 and TRBJ1-1; a possible D gene is TRBD1 (5 bases). Germline CDR1 and CDR2: SGHNT and YYREEE (reference sequence). Trimming took 2 bases from V and 1 from J, leaving 6 bases between them. This CDR3 comprises 13 residues. CDR3 protein: CASSFDRNTEAFF. The CDR3, as DNA: TGTGCCAGCAGCTTCGACAGGAACACTGAAGCTTTCTTT.

A few counts support this clone. This chain uses TRBV3-1 (or the pseudogene TRBV3-2) with TRBJ1-1, with D possibly matching TRBD1 (5 bases). The CDR3 runs to 12 residues. Germline CDR1 is LGHDT and CDR2 is YNNKEL (reference sequence). V gave up 4 bases and J gave up 5 bases, with 8 bases separating them. The CDR3 DNA sequence: TGTGCCAGCAGCCGGGGGAGGACTGAAGCTTTCTTT. It yields the protein CASSRGRTEAFF.

The chain has TRBV30 and TRBJ1-1; weak D call: TRBD1 (5 bases). The ends were cut back, 1 base at V and 0 bases at J, with 15 bases in the middle. The CDR3 is 16 amino acids. Germline CDR1 reads GTSNPN; CDR2 reads SVGIG (reference sequence). The CDR3 DNA follows: TGTGCCTGGAGTGATAGGGCAGGGCCCATGAACACTGAAGCTTTCTTT. The encoded protein is CAWSDRAGPMNTEAFF.

The genes are TRBV15 and TRBJ1-5; D gene ambiguous. Per germline, CDR1 LNHNV and CDR2 YYDKDF (reference sequence). With 0 bases removed from V and 0 bases from J, the gap between germline ends came to 12 bases. The CDR3 is 17 residues long. The CDR3 DNA follows: TGTGCCACCAGCAGAGATCGGAGGGTACTTAGCAATCAGCCCCAGCATTTT. Translating it yields CATSRDRRVLSNQPQHF. The full variable domain, with the rest looked up from reference TRBV15 and TRBJ1-5, is DAMVIQNPRYQVTQFGKPVTLSCSQTLNHNVMYWYQQKSSQAPKLLFHYYDKDFNNEADTPDNFQSRRPNTSFCFLDIRSPGLGDTAMYLCATSRDRRVLSNQPQHFGDGTRLSIL.

J is TRBJ2-7 and V is TRBV15; maybe TRBD2 (6 bases). Germline CDR1 and CDR2: LNHNV and YYDKDF (reference sequence). The CDR3 extends over 17 amino acids. The V end lost 0 bases, the J end lost 0 bases, and 15 bases lay between the germline ends. CDR3 residues: CATSRDKSGWSSYEQYV. For the CDR3, the DNA is TGTGCCACCAGCAGAGATAAGAGCGGGTGGAGCTCCTACGAGCAGTACGTC.

The chain carries TRBV19 and TRBJ2-2, with a possible D match to TRBD2 (5 bases). This CDR3 contains 14 residues. With 0 bases removed from V and 7 bases from J, the gap between germline ends came to 9 bases. Germline V gene lookup returns CDR1 LNHDA and CDR2 SQIVND (reference sequence). DNA of the CDR3: TGTGCCAGTAGTATAGAAAGCGGTCTCGGGGAGCTGTTTTTT. Translated: CASSIESGLGELFF.

The V and J genes are TRBV2 and TRBJ1-5, with D maybe TRBD1 (6 bases). This CDR3 has 14 residues. Trimming left V 6 bases short and J 6 bases short, with 15 bases between. From germline, CDR1 is SNHLY and CDR2 FYNNEI. CDR3 residues: CASSLGQSIQPQHF. CDR3 coding DNA: TGTGCCAGCAGCCTAGGACAGTCTATTCAGCCCCAGCATTTT.

The chain uses TRBV4-1 and TRBJ1-2; 8 bases map to TRBD1. The CDR3 loop spans 15 amino acids. V shed 2 bases, J shed 4 bases, and the junction held 6 bases outside the gene matches. The germline V gene encodes CDR1 MGHRA and CDR2 YSYEKL. The CDR3, as DNA: TGCGCCAGCAGCCAATACCACAGGGGGGCCTATGGCTACACCTTC. It codes for CASSQYHRGAYGYTF.

This clone has just a few counts. V is TRBV14 and J is TRBJ2-1; D not resolved. Germline V CDR1 and CDR2: SGHDN, FVKESK. The CDR3 is 14 amino acids. V shed 3 bases and J shed 6 bases, with 12 bases lying between them. The CDR3 sequence is CASSQFEALNEQFF. The CDR3 bases are TGTGCCAGCAGCCAGTTCGAGGCGCTCAATGAGCAGTTCTTC. Variable domain in full (rest from reference TRBV14 and TRBJ2-1): EAGVTQFPSHSVIEKGQTVTLRCDPISGHDNLYWYRRVMGKEIKFLLHFVKESKQDESGMPNNRFLAERTGGTYSTLKVQPAELEDSGVYFCASSQFEALNEQFFGPGTRLTVL.

Here the CDR3 DNA reads TGTGCCAGCAGCCCCATCGGACAGGGAAACACTGAAGCTTTCTTT. Its protein product is CASSPIGQGNTEAFF. J is TRBJ1-1 and V is TRBV7-6, with 8 bases lining up with TRBD1. With V trimmed by 5 bases and J by 2 bases, 7 bases remained unmatched. The V gene's germline CDR1 is SGHVS and CDR2 FNYEAQ. The CDR3 spans 15 residues. Using reference TRBV7-6 and TRBJ1-1 for the parts outside the CDR3, the full variable domain is GAGVSQSPRYKVTKRGQDVALRCDPISGHVSLYWYRQALGQGPEFLTYFNYEAQQDKSGLPNDRFSAERPEGSISTLTIQRTEQRDSAMYRCASSPIGQGNTEAFFGQGTRLTVV.